This T cell receptor beta chain comes out of a study of T cells in Graves' hyperthyroidism and ophthalmopathy. Study outcomes and limitations: Stable hyperthyroidism was told apart from ophthalmopathy by a model built on 13 V-J features.

What was amplified from RNA transcripts were TCR beta CDR3 regions. The HTBI primer set served for first-round RT-PCR of the TCR CDR3. TCRdb itself ran the multiplex PCR reads through MiXCR, one entry per CDR3 protein. Among roughly 130,000 distinct CDR3 sequences listed, less than 25% were seen once. This clonotype was observed many times. Its antigen remains unidentified. Germline trimming cut 6 bases from V and 0 bases from J; bases unmatched to any gene: 2. The CDR3 runs 15 residues. Germline V gives CDR1 MDHEN, CDR2 SYDVKM. Clinical symptoms, serum thyroxine and TRAb, thyroid ultrasound and orbital computed tomography were used for the diagnoses.

V usage is TRBV28 and J usage is TRBJ2-1; 10 bases are a match to TRBD2. The material sequenced was blood. This clonotype was obtained from a woman in her forties or fifties with Graves' hyperthyroidism that later progressed to Graves' ophthalmopathy. The DNA for the CDR3 is TGTGCCAGCAGACCTAGCGGGGGCTCCTACAATGAGCAGTTCTTC. It codes for CASRPSGGSYNEQFF.